These T cell receptor beta chains were read from a single sample in a study of naive CD8 T cells in extremely preterm neonates. Only in-frame clones appear in the TCRdb table, and some are missing; sequencing was by immunoSEQ multiplex PCR. The data contain more than 20,000 clones, about 91% of them singletons. Sequenced: naive CD8+ T cells from cord blood. The receptors here all came from a boy who was born preterm. Both conserved end residues are trimmed from each CDR3.

V,J,CDR3
TRBV10-3,TRBJ1-5,AIGQGNQPQH
TRBV30,TRBJ1-1,AWGTNTEAF
TRBV4-1,TRBJ1-1,ASSRDNTEAF
TRBV5-4,TRBJ2-5,ASSLAGGLETQY
TRBV6-5,TRBJ1-1,ASTQGNTEAF
TRBV4-1,TRBJ2-3,ASSRTPGTDTQY
TRBV5-1,TRBJ1-4,ASSLGTGYEKLF
TRBV12-1,TRBJ2-7,ASSFDSYEQY
TRBV29-1,TRBJ2-7,SVYTGNEQY
TRBV21-1,TRBJ2-5,ASSKRRDRGLETQY
TRBV20-1,TRBJ1-1,SARDNTEAF
TRBV27,TRBJ2-4,ASSLRTENIQY
TRBV6-5,-,ASSYSAGYYEQY
TRBV4-1,TRBJ2-7,ASSQKRDTYEQY
TRBV7-9,TRBJ1-5,ASSLGTGIYSNQPQH
TRBV4-3,TRBJ1-5,ASSQDRGGGNQPQH
TRBV11-2,TRBJ2-7,ASSWGHSYEQY
TRBV19,TRBJ1-1,ASSIDGGLTEAF